This T cell receptor beta chain was retrieved from a study of cytomegalovirus exposure and HLA in healthy donors. The CDR3 totals 11 residues. Trimming cost V 7 bases and J 8 bases, with 11 bases left between them. Germline V lookup: CDR1 SNHLY, CDR2 FYNNEI. The primer mix had 60 Vbeta and 13 Jbeta primers. Libraries were prepared by immunoSEQ multiplex PCR; TCRdb keeps only in-frame clonotypes and omits some of them. The repertoire consists of some 130,000 clones, with roughly 80% occurring once and the leading ten covering 2.5% to 3.5%. The receptor was derived from a male donor in good health and CMV-seronegative. Source material: PBMCs. This chain uses TRBV2 with TRBJ1-1, with a weak D call TRBD1 (6 bases). The CDR3 sequence is CASTETGEAFF. CDR3 nucleotides: TGTGCCAGCACCGAGACAGGAGAAGCTTTCTTT.